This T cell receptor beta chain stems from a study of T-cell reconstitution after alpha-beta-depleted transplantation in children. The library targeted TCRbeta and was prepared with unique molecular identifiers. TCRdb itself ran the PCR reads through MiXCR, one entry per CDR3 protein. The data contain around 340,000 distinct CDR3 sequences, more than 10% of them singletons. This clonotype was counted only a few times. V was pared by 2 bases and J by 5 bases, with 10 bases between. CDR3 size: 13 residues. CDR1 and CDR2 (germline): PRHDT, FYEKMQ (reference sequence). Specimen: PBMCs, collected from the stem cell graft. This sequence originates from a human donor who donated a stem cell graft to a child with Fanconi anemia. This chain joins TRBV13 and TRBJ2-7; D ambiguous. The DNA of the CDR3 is TGTGCCAGCAGCTTACTGGGATTCAACGAGCAGTACTTC. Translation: CASSLLGFNEQYF.